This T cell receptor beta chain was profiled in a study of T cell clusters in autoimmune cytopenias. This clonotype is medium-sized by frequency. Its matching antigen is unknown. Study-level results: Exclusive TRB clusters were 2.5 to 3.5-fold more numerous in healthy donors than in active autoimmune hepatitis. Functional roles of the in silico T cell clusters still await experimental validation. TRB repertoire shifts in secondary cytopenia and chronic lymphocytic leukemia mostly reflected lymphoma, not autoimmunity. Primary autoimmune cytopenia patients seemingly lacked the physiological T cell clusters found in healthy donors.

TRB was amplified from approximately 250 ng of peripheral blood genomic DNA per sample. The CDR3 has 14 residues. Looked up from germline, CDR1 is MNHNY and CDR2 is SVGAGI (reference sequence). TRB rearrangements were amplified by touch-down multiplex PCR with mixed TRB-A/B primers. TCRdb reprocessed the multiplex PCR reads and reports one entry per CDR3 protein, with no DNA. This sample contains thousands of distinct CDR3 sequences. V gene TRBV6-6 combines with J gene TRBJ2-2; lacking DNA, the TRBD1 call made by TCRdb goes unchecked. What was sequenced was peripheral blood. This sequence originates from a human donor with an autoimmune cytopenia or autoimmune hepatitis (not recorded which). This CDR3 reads CASRNQGTTGELFF.